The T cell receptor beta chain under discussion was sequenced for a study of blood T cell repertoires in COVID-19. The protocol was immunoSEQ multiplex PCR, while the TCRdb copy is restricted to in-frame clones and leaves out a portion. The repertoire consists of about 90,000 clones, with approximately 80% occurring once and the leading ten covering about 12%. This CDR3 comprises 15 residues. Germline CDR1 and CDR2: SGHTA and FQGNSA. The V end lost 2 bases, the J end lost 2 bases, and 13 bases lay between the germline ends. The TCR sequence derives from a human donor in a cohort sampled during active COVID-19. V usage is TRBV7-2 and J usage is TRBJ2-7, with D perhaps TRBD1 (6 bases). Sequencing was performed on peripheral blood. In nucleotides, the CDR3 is TGTGCCAGCAGCTTAAGGACAGAGTTTCCCTACGAGCAGTACTTC. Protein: CASSLRTEFPYEQYF.